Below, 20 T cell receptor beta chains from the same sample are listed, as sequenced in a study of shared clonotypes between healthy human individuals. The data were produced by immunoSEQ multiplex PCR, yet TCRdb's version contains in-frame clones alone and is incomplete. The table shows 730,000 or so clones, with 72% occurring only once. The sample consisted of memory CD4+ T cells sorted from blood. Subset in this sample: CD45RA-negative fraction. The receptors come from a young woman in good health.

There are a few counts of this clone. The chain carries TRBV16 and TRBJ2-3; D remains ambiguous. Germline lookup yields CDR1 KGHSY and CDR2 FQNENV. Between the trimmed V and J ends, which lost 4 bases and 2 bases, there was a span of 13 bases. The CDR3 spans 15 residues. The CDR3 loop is CASSPSVGPTDTQYF. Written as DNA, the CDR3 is TGTGCCAGCAGCCCCTCCGTCGGGCCCACAGATACGCAGTATTTT. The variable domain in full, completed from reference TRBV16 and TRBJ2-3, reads GEEVAQTPKHLVRGEGQKAKLYCAPIKGHSYVFWYQQVLKNEFKFLISFQNENVFDETGMPKERFSAKCLPNSPCSLEIQATKLEDSAVYFCASSPSVGPTDTQYFGPGTRLTVL.

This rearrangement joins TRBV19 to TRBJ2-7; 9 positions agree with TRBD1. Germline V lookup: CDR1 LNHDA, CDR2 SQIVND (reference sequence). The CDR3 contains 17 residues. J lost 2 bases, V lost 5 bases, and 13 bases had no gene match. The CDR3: CASSRKTGTGLTYEQYF. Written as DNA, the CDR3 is TGTGCCAGTAGTCGTAAAACCGGGACAGGGCTCACCTACGAGCAGTACTTC.

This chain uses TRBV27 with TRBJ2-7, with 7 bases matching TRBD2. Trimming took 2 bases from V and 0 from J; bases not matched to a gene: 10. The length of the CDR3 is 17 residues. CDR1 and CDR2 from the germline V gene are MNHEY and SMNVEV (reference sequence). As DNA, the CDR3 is TGTGCCAGCAGTTTAGCGGGAGTGCGGGTGAGCTCCTACGAGCAGTACTTC. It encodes CASSLAGVRVSSYEQYF.

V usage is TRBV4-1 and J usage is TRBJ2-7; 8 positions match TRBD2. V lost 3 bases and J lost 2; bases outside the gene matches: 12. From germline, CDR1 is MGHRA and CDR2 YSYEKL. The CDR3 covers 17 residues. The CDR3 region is CASSQANLAGPTYEQYF. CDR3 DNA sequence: TGCGCCAGCAGCCAGGCTAACCTAGCGGGCCCAACCTACGAGCAGTACTTC.

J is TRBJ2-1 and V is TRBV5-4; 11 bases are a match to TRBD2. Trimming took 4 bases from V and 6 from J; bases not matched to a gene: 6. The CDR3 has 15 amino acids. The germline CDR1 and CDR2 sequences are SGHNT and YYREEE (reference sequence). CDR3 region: CASSPTSGISNEQFF. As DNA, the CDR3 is TGTGCCAGCAGCCCGACTAGCGGGATTTCCAATGAGCAGTTCTTC.

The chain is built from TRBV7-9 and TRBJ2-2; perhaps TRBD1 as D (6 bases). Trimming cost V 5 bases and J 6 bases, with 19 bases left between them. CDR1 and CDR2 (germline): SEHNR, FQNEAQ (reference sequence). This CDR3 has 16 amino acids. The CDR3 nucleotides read TGTGCCAGCAGCCCGGTTCTGGCCAGGGGCGCCGGGGAGCTGTTTTTT. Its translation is CASSPVLARGAGELFF.

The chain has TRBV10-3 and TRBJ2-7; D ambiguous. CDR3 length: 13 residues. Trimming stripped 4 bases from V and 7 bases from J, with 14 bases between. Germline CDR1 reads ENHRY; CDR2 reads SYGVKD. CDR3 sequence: CAISGSSAWEQYF. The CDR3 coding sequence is TGTGCCATCAGTGGCAGTAGTGCCTGGGAGCAGTACTTC.

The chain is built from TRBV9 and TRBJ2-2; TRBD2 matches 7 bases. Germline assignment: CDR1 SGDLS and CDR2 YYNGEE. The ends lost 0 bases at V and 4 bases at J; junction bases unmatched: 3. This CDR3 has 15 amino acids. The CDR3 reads CASSVDPSGTGELFF. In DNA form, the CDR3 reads TGTGCCAGCAGCGTAGATCCTAGCGGCACCGGGGAGCTGTTTTTT. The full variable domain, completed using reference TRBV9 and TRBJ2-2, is DSGVTQTPKHLITATGQRVTLRCSPRSGDLSVYWYQQSLDQGLQFLIQYYNGEERAKGNILERFSAQQFPDLHSELNLSSLELGDSALYFCASSVDPSGTGELFFGEGSRLTVL.

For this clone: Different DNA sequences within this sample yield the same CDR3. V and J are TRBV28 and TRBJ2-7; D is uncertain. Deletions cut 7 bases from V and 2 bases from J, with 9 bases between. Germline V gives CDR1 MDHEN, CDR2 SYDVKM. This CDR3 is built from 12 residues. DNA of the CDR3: TGTGCCAGCACTCGGGCACCCTACGAGCAGTACTTC. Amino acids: CASTRAPYEQYF. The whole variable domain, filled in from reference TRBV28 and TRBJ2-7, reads DVKVTQSSRYLVKRTGEKVFLECVQDMDHENMFWYRQDPGLGLRLIYFSYDVKMKEKGDIPEGYSVSREKKERFSLILESASTNQTSMYLCASTRAPYEQYFGPGTRLTVT.

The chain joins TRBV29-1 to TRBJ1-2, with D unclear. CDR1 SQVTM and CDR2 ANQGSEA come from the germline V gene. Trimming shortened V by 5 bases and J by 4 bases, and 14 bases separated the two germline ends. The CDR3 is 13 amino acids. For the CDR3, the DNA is TGCAGCGTTCGTGGAGGAGAAACCTATGGCTACACCTTC. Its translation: CSVRGGETYGYTF.

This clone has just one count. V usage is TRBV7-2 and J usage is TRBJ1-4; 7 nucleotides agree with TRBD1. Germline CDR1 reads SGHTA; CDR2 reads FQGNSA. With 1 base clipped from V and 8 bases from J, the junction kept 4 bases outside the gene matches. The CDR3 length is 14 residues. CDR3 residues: CASSLGQGREKLFF. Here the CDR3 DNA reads TGTGCCAGCAGCTTAGGACAGGGTAGGGAAAAACTGTTTTTT.

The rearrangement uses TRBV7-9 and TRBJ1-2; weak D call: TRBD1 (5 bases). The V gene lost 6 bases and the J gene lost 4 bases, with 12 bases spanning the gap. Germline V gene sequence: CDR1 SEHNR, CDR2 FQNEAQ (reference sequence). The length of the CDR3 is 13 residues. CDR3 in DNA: TGTGCCAGCAGTCCCGACAGCGTCTATGGCTACACCTTC. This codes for CASSPDSVYGYTF.

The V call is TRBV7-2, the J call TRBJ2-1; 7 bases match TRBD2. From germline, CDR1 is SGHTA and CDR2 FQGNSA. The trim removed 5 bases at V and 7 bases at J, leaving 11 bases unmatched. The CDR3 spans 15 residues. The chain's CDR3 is CASSQLAHSPNEQFF. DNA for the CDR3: TGTGCCAGCAGCCAACTAGCGCACAGCCCTAATGAGCAGTTCTTC.

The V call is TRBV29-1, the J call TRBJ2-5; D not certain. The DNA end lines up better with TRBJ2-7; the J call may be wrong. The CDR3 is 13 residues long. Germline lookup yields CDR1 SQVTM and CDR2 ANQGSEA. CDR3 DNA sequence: TGCAGCGTTGACGCTGGGGAATCCTACGAGCAGTACTTC. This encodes CSVDAGESYEQYF.

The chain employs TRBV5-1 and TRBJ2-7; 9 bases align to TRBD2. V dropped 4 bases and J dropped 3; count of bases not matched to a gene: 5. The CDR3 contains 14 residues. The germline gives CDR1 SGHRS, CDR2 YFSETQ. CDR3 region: CASSTGLAGYEQYF. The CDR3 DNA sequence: TGCGCCAGCAGCACGGGACTAGCCGGCTACGAGCAGTACTTC.

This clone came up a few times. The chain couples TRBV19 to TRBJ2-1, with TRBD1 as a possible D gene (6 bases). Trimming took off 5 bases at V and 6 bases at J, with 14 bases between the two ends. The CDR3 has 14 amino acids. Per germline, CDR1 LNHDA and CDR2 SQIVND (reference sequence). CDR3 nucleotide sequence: TGTGCCAGTAGTGGGAACAGGGTTGGCAATGAGCAGTTCTTC. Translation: CASSGNRVGNEQFF.

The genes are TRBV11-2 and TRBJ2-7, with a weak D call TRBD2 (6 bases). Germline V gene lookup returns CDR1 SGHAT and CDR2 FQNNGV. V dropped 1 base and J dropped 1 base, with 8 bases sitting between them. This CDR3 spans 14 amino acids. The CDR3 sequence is CASSLGGMSYEQYF. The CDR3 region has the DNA TGTGCCAGCAGCTTAGGCGGGATGTCCTACGAGCAGTACTTC.

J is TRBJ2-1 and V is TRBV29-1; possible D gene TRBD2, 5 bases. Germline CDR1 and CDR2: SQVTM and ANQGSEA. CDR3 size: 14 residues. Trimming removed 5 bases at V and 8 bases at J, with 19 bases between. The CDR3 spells CSVPLRVTHHEQFF. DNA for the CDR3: TGCAGCGTTCCGTTGCGGGTAACCCACCATGAGCAGTTCTTC.

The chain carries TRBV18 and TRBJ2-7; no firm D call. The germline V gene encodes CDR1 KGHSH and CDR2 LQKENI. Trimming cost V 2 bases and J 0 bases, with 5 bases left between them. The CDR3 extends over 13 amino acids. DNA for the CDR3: TGTGCCAGCTCACCAGAGTCCTCCTACGAGCAGTACTTC. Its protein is CASSPESSYEQYF.

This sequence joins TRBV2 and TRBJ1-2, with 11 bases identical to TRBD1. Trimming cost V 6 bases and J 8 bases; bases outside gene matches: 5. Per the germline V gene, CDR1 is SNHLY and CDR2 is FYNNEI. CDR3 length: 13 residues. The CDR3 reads CASRGQGARGYTF. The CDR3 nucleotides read TGTGCCAGCAGAGGACAGGGGGCGCGGGGCTACACCTTC.